This is a list of T cell receptor beta chains from one sample in a study of T cells in Graves' hyperthyroidism and ophthalmopathy. Via MiXCR, TCRdb re-called the multiplex PCR reads, giving one row per CDR3 protein. The sample shows some 150,000 distinct CDR3 sequences, approximately 20% of them seen only once. Sequenced sample: blood. Receptors originate from a woman between 50 and 59 years old with Graves' hyperthyroidism that later progressed to Graves' ophthalmopathy. Both conserved end residues are part of each CDR3. D genes are given only for firm matches. Size values are once, few and many counts, or a class for expanded clones, and some rows have none.

>TRBJ1-1|TRBV19|NA|NA
CASMEGTEAFF
TGTGCCAGTATGGAGGGCACTGAAGCTTTCTTT
>TRBJ1-1|TRBV5-1|TRBD1|NA
CASSTLRQGAVNTEAFF
TGCGCCAGCAGCACCCTCAGACAGGGGGCCGTTAACACTGAAGCTTTCTTT
>TRBJ1-2|TRBV5-1|NA|NA
CASSFDQTNYGYTF
TGCGCCAGCAGCTTTGATCAGACTAACTATGGCTACACCTTC
>TRBJ1-2|TRBV3-1|TRBD1|NA
CASSQARAGTGNYGYTF
TGTGCCAGCAGCCAAGCCAGAGCCGGGACAGGGAACTATGGCTACACCTTC
>TRBJ1-1|TRBV6-1|NA|many
CASSLQGDPEAFF
TGTGCCAGCAGTTTACAGGGAGACCCTGAAGCTTTCTTT
>TRBJ1-2|TRBV30|NA|many
CACLPGHYGYTF
TGTGCCTGCCTCCCCGGACACTATGGCTACACCTTC
>TRBJ1-1|TRBV20-1|NA|many
CSAPIVASGNTEAFF
TGCAGTGCCCCCATTGTAGCCTCAGGGAACACTGAAGCTTTCTTT
>TRBJ2-7|TRBV20-1|TRBD2|many
CSARDRRENGNEQYF
TGCAGTGCTAGAGATAGGCGGGAGAACGGGAACGAGCAGTACTTC
>TRBJ2-7|TRBV7-9|NA|many
CASSLEIRHEQYF
TGTGCCAGCAGCTTAGAAATTCGCCACGAGCAGTACTTC
>TRBJ2-7|TRBV5-6|NA|few
CASSTRLPYEQYF
TGTGCCAGCAGCACCAGACTCCCCTACGAGCAGTACTTC
>TRBJ2-5|TRBV25-1|TRBD2|few
CASSELLAGGETQYF
TGTGCCAGCAGTGAATTGTTAGCGGGGGGAGAGACCCAGTACTTC
>TRBJ1-1|TRBV12-3/TRBV12-4|NA|many
CASSQTHLRTEAFF
TGTGCCAGCAGTCAAACCCACCTGAGAACTGAAGCTTTCTTT
>TRBJ1-5|TRBV28|NA|many
CASGTPWTNQPQHF
TGTGCCAGCGGGACACCCTGGACAAATCAGCCCCAGCATTTT
>TRBJ2-1|TRBV5-6|TRBD2|many
CASSALAGLYNEQFF
TGTGCCAGCAGCGCGCTAGCGGGACTCTACAATGAGCAGTTCTTC
>TRBJ2-7|TRBV2|TRBD1|once
CASSGQGEKHEQYF
TGTGCCAGCAGTGGACAGGGAGAAAAGCACGAGCAGTACTTC
>TRBJ1-5|TRBV20-1|TRBD1|NA
CSAIYGQGLGQPQHF
TGCAGTGCTATTTACGGACAGGGCCTGGGCCAGCCCCAGCATTTT
>TRBJ2-7|TRBV11-3|NA|many
CASSLDARYEQYF
TGTGCCAGCAGCTTAGATGCGCGGTACGAGCAGTACTTC
>TRBJ1-1|TRBV12-3/TRBV12-4|TRBD1|NA
CASRPMGQMNTEAFF
TGTGCCAGCAGGCCTATGGGACAGATGAACACTGAAGCTTTCTTT
>TRBJ1-1|TRBV27|NA|many
CASSQYMNTEAFF
TGTGCCAGCAGTCAATACATGAACACTGAGGCTTTCTTT
>TRBJ1-1|TRBV5-1|TRBD1|NA
CASTVTGWGTEAFF
TGCGCCAGCACTGTGACAGGGTGGGGCACTGAAGCTTTCTTT
>TRBJ2-7|TRBV29-1|TRBD2|many
CSVALAGEQYF
TGCAGCGTTGCACTAGCGGGCGAGCAGTACTTC
>TRBJ2-3|TRBV29-1|NA|NA
CSVSSSDTQYF
TGCAGCGTTTCGTCATCAGATACGCAGTATTTT
>TRBJ2-7|TRBV3-1|TRBD1|NA
CASSPRLTGGFYEQYF
TGTGCCAGCAGCCCGAGACTGACAGGGGGTTTCTACGAGCAGTACTTC
>TRBJ2-3|TRBV7-9|TRBD1|many
CASSSNRQGTQYF
TGTGCCAGCAGCTCCAACCGACAGGGAACGCAGTATTTT
>TRBJ2-7|TRBV5-1|TRBD1|NA
CASSVSGTGETYEQYF
TGCGCCAGCAGCGTTTCCGGGACAGGGGAAACCTACGAGCAGTACTTC
>TRBJ1-6|TRBV30|NA|NA
CAWRDYNSPLHF
TGTGCCTGGAGGGACTATAATTCACCCCTCCACTTT
>TRBJ1-2|TRBV19|NA|few
CASVRGHNYGYTF
TGTGCCAGTGTCCGTGGTCATAACTATGGCTACACCTTC
>TRBJ2-2|TRBV7-2|NA|many
CASSSDYTGELFF
TGTGCCAGCAGCTCCGACTACACCGGGGAGCTGTTTTTT
>TRBJ2-1|TRBV27|NA|NA
CASSFSYNEQFF
TGTGCCAGCAGTTTTTCCTACAATGAGCAGTTCTTC
>TRBJ2-4|TRBV7-8|NA|many
CASSLGGQEKNIQYF
TGTGCCAGCAGCTTAGGGGGGCAGGAGAAAAACATTCAGTACTTC
>TRBJ1-2|TRBV28|NA|NA
CASSFGGQGGYTF
TGTGCCAGCAGTTTTGGGGGTCAGGGGGGCTACACCTTC
>TRBJ2-7|TRBV6-1|NA|many
CASSSHDRFYEQYF
TGTGCCAGCAGTTCTCACGACAGGTTCTACGAGCAGTACTTC
>TRBJ2-7|TRBV6-5|TRBD1|many
CASSYSIVGTGGPYEQYF
TGTGCCAGCAGTTACTCGATTGTAGGGACAGGGGGCCCTTACGAGCAGTACTTC
>TRBJ1-1|TRBV12-3/TRBV12-4|NA|NA
CASSGSGNIEAFF
TGTGCCAGCAGTGGCTCCGGCAATATTGAAGCTTTCTTT
>TRBJ1-1|TRBV11-2|NA|many
CASSPMLNTEAFF
TGTGCCAGCAGCCCAATGTTGAACACTGAAGCTTTCTTT
>TRBJ2-5|TRBV28|NA|many
CASSLSRQETQYF
TGTGCCAGCAGTTTATCCCGGCAAGAGACCCAGTACTTC
>TRBJ2-5|TRBV5-1|TRBD2|NA
CASSLAGTSQETQYF
TGCGCCAGCAGCTTGGCAGGGACTAGTCAAGAGACCCAGTACTTC
>TRBJ2-3|TRBV6-5|TRBD1|NA
CASSYRGRQGTTDTQYF
TGTGCCAGCAGTTACAGGGGCCGACAGGGAACAACAGATACGCAGTATTTT
>TRBJ1-5|TRBV15|NA|few
CATNPGSSNQPQHF
TGTGCCACCAATCCAGGGAGTAGCAATCAGCCCCAGCATTTT
>TRBJ1-1|TRBV3-1|TRBD1|NA
CASSQAQGAGDTEAFF
TGTGCCAGCAGCCAAGCACAGGGGGCAGGGGACACTGAAGCTTTCTTT
>TRBJ1-2|TRBV2|TRBD1|NA
CASSFRPGQNYGYTF
TGTGCCAGCAGTTTTCGTCCGGGACAGAACTATGGCTACACCTTC
>TRBJ2-3|TRBV11-2|TRBD2|many
CASSPWRISGSSDTQYF
TGTGCCAGCAGCCCCTGGCGTATTAGCGGGAGTTCAGATACGCAGTATTTT
>TRBJ2-3|TRBV7-8|TRBD2|many
CASSHRSGSSGLTDTQYF
TGTGCCAGCAGCCACCGAAGTGGATCTAGCGGGCTCACAGATACGCAGTATTTT
>TRBJ1-2|TRBV7-9|NA|many
CASSPRDLIPYGYTF
TGTGCCAGCAGCCCTCGGGACCTCATTCCCTATGGCTACACCTTC
>TRBJ1-1|TRBV6-1|NA|many
CASSPAKQGGEAFF
TGTGCCAGCAGTCCGGCAAAACAGGGAGGTGAAGCTTTCTTT
>TRBJ2-1|TRBV19|NA|many
CASTFGGFEQFF
TGTGCCAGTACCTTTGGCGGATTTGAGCAGTTCTTC
>TRBJ2-5|TRBV28|TRBD2|many
CATTPGGQETQYF
TGTGCCACCACCCCGGGGGGGCAAGAGACCCAGTACTTC
>TRBJ2-7|TRBV2|NA|many
CASIGLAYYEQYF
TGTGCCAGCATCGGTCTAGCGTATTACGAGCAGTACTTC
>TRBJ2-5|TRBV5-1|TRBD2|NA
CASSLLAGGPETQYF
TGCGCCAGCAGCCTACTAGCGGGAGGGCCGGAGACCCAGTACTTC
>TRBJ2-5|TRBV12-3/TRBV12-4|NA|NA
CASSPGTAGEVETQYF
TGTGCCAGCAGCCCCGGGACAGCGGGAGAGGTAGAGACCCAGTACTTC
>TRBJ1-1|TRBV6-1|NA|NA
CASRARNEAFF
TGTGCCAGCCGTGCTCGCAATGAAGCTTTCTTT
>TRBJ2-5|TRBV4-1|NA|NA
CASSQVGSQETQYF
TGCGCCAGCAGCCAAGTGGGAAGTCAAGAGACCCAGTACTTC
>TRBJ2-1|TRBV3-1|TRBD2|many
CASSQTWTSRGNEQFF
TGTGCCAGCAGCCAAACTTGGACTAGTAGAGGAAATGAGCAGTTCTTC
>TRBJ1-1|TRBV29-1|NA|NA
CSVVMTSNTEAFF
TGCAGCGTTGTTATGACTTCGAACACTGAAGCTTTCTTT
>TRBJ2-1|TRBV5-6|TRBD2|NA
CASSTVAGGGHNEQFF
TGTGCCAGCAGTACCGTAGCGGGAGGGGGACACAATGAGCAGTTCTTC